The 8 T cell receptor beta chains reported below all come from one sample, sequenced in a study of cytomegalovirus exposure and HLA in healthy donors. The study ran its PCR with 60 Vbeta and 13 Jbeta primers. The data were produced by immunoSEQ multiplex PCR, yet TCRdb's version contains in-frame clones alone and is incomplete. Of over 55,000 clones listed, approximately 80% were seen once; the top ten hold approximately 6%. The sequenced sample consisted of PBMCs. These receptors were collected from a male donor in good health and CMV-seronegative.

The rearrangement links TRBV6-5 to TRBJ1-5; the D gene is possibly TRBD1 (5 bases). V dropped 2 bases and J dropped 7 bases, with 15 bases sitting between them. The germline gives CDR1 MNHEY, CDR2 SVGAGI. There are 15 residues in the CDR3. This CDR3 reads CASSYVKGRDQPQHF. The CDR3 coding sequence is TGTGCCAGCAGTTACGTAAAGGGGCGCGACCAGCCCCAGCATTTT.

The rearrangement links TRBV2 to TRBJ1-5; 8 bases map to TRBD1. CDR1 and CDR2 from the germline V gene are SNHLY and FYNNEI. This CDR3 is built from 16 residues. J gave up 9 bases and V 4 bases, and 14 bases lay outside the gene matches. The CDR3 DNA reads TGTGCCAGCAGTGGAGGGGCAGGGGGCCAGGGGGGGCCCCAGCATTTT. This gives the protein CASSGGAGGQGGPQHF.

The chain links TRBV19 to TRBJ1-2, with D perhaps matching TRBD1 (6 bases). The CDR3 consists of 17 residues. Germline values: CDR1 LNHDA, CDR2 SQIVND (reference sequence). With 3 bases removed from V and 0 bases from J, the gap between germline ends came to 17 bases. The DNA of the CDR3 is TGTGCCAGTAGTATCCCCCCCGGGACACAGGCTAACTATGGCTACACCTTC. This sequence encodes CASSIPPGTQANYGYTF. Variable domain in full (rest from reference TRBV19 and TRBJ1-2): DGGITQSPKYLFRKEGQNVTLSCEQNLNHDAMYWYRQDPGQGLRLIYYSQIVNDFQKGDIAEGYSVSREKKESFPLTVTSAQKNPTAFYLCASSIPPGTQANYGYTFGSGTRLTVV.

This rearrangement joins TRBV4-3 to TRBJ2-5, with 10 bases identical to TRBD1. CDR1 and CDR2 from the germline V gene are LGHNA and YSLEER. The CDR3 totals 15 residues. J was trimmed by 5 bases and V by 1 base; bases with no gene match: 4. Written as DNA, the CDR3 is TGCGCCAGCAGCCAAGGTGGACAGGGGGGGGAGACCCAGTACTTC. Its translation is CASSQGGQGGETQYF.

The DNA of the CDR3 is TGTGCCAGCAGCTTGTTAGAGGGATCGCATGGCTACACCTTC. Translating gives CASSLLEGSHGYTF. V is TRBV5-4 and J is TRBJ1-2; D uncertain. Trimming shortened V by 1 base and J by 6 bases, and 13 bases separated the two germline ends. The V gene's germline CDR1 is SGHNT and CDR2 YYREEE (reference sequence). The CDR3 has 14 amino acids.

The V and J genes are TRBV5-1 and TRBJ2-3, with 8 positions matching TRBD2. Germline loops: CDR1 SGHRS, CDR2 YFSETQ. With 4 bases clipped from V and 3 bases from J, the junction kept 4 bases outside the gene matches. The CDR3 extends over 14 amino acids. The CDR3 loop is CASSPGGGTDTQYF. The CDR3 nucleotides are TGCGCCAGCAGCCCGGGGGGGGGAACAGATACGCAGTATTTT. The whole variable domain, filled in from reference TRBV5-1 and TRBJ2-3, reads KAGVTQTPRYLIKTRGQQVTLSCSPISGHRSVSWYQQTPGQGLQFLFEYFSETQRNKGNFPGRFSGRQFSNSRSEMNVSTLELGDSALYLCASSPGGGTDTQYFGPGTRLTVL.

V usage is TRBV7-2 and J usage is TRBJ2-3; the match to TRBD2 covers 9 bases. Germline V gene data show CDR1 as SGHTA and CDR2 as FQGNSA. V lost 2 bases to trimming and J lost 4 bases; unmatched junction nucleotides: 4. The CDR3 covers 15 residues. CDR3 amino acids: CASSLRGGAADTQYF. Written as DNA, the CDR3 is TGTGCCAGCAGCTTACGCGGGGGGGCCGCAGATACGCAGTATTTT.

V gene TRBV7-3 combines with J gene TRBJ2-3; 8 bases are shared with TRBD1. The J segment lost 5 bases and the V segment lost 0 bases, leaving 4 bases of the junction unmatched. This CDR3 has 15 residues. CDR1 and CDR2 (germline): SGHTA, FQGTGA. CDR3: CASSLTADREDTQYF. In DNA, the CDR3 is TGTGCCAGCAGCTTAACGGCGGACAGGGAAGATACGCAGTATTTT.